This entry is about one T cell receptor beta chain. Its antigen is as yet unknown. A clone one base away is much larger, so this may be a read error. One entry per CDR3 protein, called by TCRdb with MiXCR from the 5' RACE reads. The data contain 250,000 or so distinct CDR3 sequences, 10% of them singletons. The sample belongs to a study of CD8 T cells in ankylosing spondylitis. The study, taken as a whole, reports: Some of these motif variants have turned up before, in reports on reactive arthritis synovial fluid and blood. Reported data indicate significant enrichment of disease-linked clones within matched ankylosing spondylitis synovial fluid.

The sample consisted of blood, either unsorted or a sorted T cell fraction (not recorded which). This receptor was obtained from a male donor with ankylosing spondylitis or in good health (not recorded which).

CDR3 loop: CASTLTGGGYTDTQYF. In DNA form, the CDR3 reads TGTGCCAGCACCCTAACCGGCGGGGGATACACAGATACGCAGTATTTT. This chain connects TRBV12-3 or TRBV12-4 to TRBJ2-3, with 7 bases identical to TRBD2. V trimming: 7 bases; J trimming: 2 bases; junction bases outside the gene matches: 12. This CDR3 comprises 16 residues.